The TCR beta chain described here comes from a study of T-cell memory formation after mild COVID-19. Findings of the study overall: The study detected some responding clones in pre-infection memory, suggesting cross-reactive memory joined. Clones contracting day 15 to 85 were balanced CD4/CD8; later expanders leaned CD4+.

Employing constant-segment primers, 5'RACE generated TCR alpha and TCR beta cDNA libraries bearing sample barcodes and UMIs. TCRdb itself ran the 5' RACE reads through MiXCR, one entry per CDR3 protein. This sample has about 360,000 distinct CDR3 sequences; roughly 14% occur once, and the top ten carry roughly a fifth. Worth noting for this clonotype: The target antigen is unknown.

Germline V gene sequence: CDR1 SSHAT, CDR2 FNYEAQ (reference sequence). There are 15 residues in the CDR3. With 1 base removed from V and 5 bases from J, the gap between germline ends came to 13 bases. The genes are TRBV7-7 and TRBJ2-3, with D perhaps TRBD2 (6 bases). Sequencing was done on a sample of PBMCs or a T cell subset sorted from them (not recorded which). The source of this sequence is a man younger than 35 who had mild COVID-19 (a few samples of this study predate the infection). Cell type and time point are not known. The CDR3 DNA is TGTGCCAGCAGCTTAGGACGGGGAGGAGTAGATACGCAGTATTTT. It is translated as CASSLGRGGVDTQYF.